These 29 T cell receptor beta chains share one sample of origin, sequenced in a study of T cells in women clearing cervical HPV infection. This table comes from immunoSEQ multiplex PCR, and its TCRdb copy is limited to in-frame clones, with some not included. Its clone listing holds about 45,000 clones. The sequenced material came from blood buffy coat. The receptor source for this set is a woman between 18 and 70 years old with a cervical HPV16 infection that either progressed to CIN3+ or cleared (not recorded which).

On this clone: The DNA ends 3 residues before the CDR3 does, and the rest of the CDR3 is filled in from the germline J gene. This chain uses TRBV5-1 with TRBJ1-4; 7 nucleotides agree with TRBD1. Germline CDR1 and CDR2: SGHRS and YFSETQ. The CDR3 has 15 residues. With 8 bases clipped from V and 4 bases from J, the junction kept 11 bases outside the gene matches. The sequenced part of the CDR3 DNA is TGCGCCAGTATTAGGGGGCGCGGTGGTAATGAAAAA. Translation gives CASIRGRGGNEK. The whole CDR3 sequence reads CASIRGRGGNEKLFF. The entire variable domain, with the rest obtained from reference TRBV5-1 and TRBJ1-4, is as follows: KAGVTQTPRYLIKTRGQQVTLSCSPISGHRSVSWYQQTPGQGLQFLFEYFSETQRNKGNFPGRFSGRQFSNSRSEMNVSTLELGDSALYLCASIRGRGGNEKLFFGSGTQLSVL.

With regard to this clone: The observed sequence ends 3 residues before the CDR3 terminus, with the missing tail filled in from the germline J gene. This chain uses TRBV2 with TRBJ1-6; D possibly corresponds to TRBD1 (6 bases). Germline V gene sequence: CDR1 SNHLY, CDR2 FYNNEI. Trimming pared 4 bases from V and 7 bases from J, leaving 11 bases between. The CDR3 sequence is 14 residues long. Incomplete CDR3 DNA: TGTGCCAGCAGTGTCAGGGGCGACAATTCACCC. It codes for CASSVRGDNSP. Given in full, the CDR3 is CASSVRGDNSPLHF.

As for this clone: The CDR3 goes on 3 residues after the read ends, and that part is filled in from the germline J gene. The V and J genes are TRBV20-1 and TRBJ2-7, with unresolved D. Trimming left V 3 bases short and J 3 bases short, with 6 bases between. This CDR3 contains 11 residues. The V gene's germline CDR1 is DFQATT and CDR2 SNEGSKA (reference sequence). The CDR3 loop reads CSASSHYEQYF. Incomplete CDR3 DNA: TGCAGTGCTAGTTCCCACTACGAG.

Turning to this clone: The CDR3 is cut off 3 residues early in the read; its end comes from the germline J gene. V usage is TRBV30 and J usage is TRBJ2-7; D possibly corresponds to TRBD1 (6 bases). Germline CDR1 is GTSNPN and CDR2 is SVGIG (reference sequence). The CDR3 is 13 residues long. V was trimmed by 1 base and J by 0 bases, leaving 7 bases between them. The chain's CDR3 is CAWSGDNSYEQYF. CDR3 bases read: TGTGCCTGGAGTGGGGACAACTCCTACGAG.

Concerning this clone: The CDR3 end is not reached by the read, which stops 3 residues before it; the germline J gene fills it in. This chain links TRBV19 with TRBJ1-2; D not certain. The CDR3 extends over 14 amino acids. Per germline, CDR1 LNHDA and CDR2 SQIVND (reference sequence). The CDR3 DNA, read in part, is TGTGCCAGTAGTCTTGAGGACTTTACCAATGAC. Protein: CASSLEDFTND. The entire CDR3 is CASSLEDFTNDYTF. Variable domain in full (rest from reference TRBV19 and TRBJ1-2): DGGITQSPKYLFRKEGQNVTLSCEQNLNHDAMYWYRQDPGQGLRLIYYSQIVNDFQKGDIAEGYSVSREKKESFPLTVTSAQKNPTAFYLCASSLEDFTNDYTFGSGTRLTVV.

Note on this clone: The read finishes 3 residues shy of the CDR3 end, and the germline J gene is used to complete it. V gene TRBV29-1 combines with J gene TRBJ2-3; D possibly matches TRBD1 or TRBD2 (6 bases each). In germline, CDR1 is SQVTM, CDR2 ANQGSEA. The length of the CDR3 is 14 residues. V was shortened by 4 bases and J by 2 bases, with 13 bases between the two germline ends. CDR3 residues: CSVGQEGVTDTQYF. The sequenced CDR3 bases are TGCAGCGTTGGACAGGAGGGGGTCACAGATACG.

In regard to this clone: Coverage ceases 3 residues before the CDR3 finishes, and the germline J gene fills in the end. V gene TRBV11-2 combines with J gene TRBJ2-1; 11 nucleotides match TRBD2. The CDR3 totals 15 residues. The trim removed 4 bases at V and 4 bases at J, leaving 3 bases unmatched. Germline assignment: CDR1 SGHAT and CDR2 FQNNGV. The CDR3 protein is CASSSRTSGYNEQFF. The sequenced CDR3 bases are TGTGCCAGCAGCTCCAGGACTAGCGGGTACAATGAG.

Points on this clone: Read coverage stops 3 residues before the CDR3 terminus; the germline J gene supplies the remainder. The V call is TRBV29-1, the J call TRBJ1-1, with 9 bases lining up with TRBD1. V shed 6 bases, J shed 4 bases, and the junction held 6 bases outside the gene matches. The CDR3 has 13 residues. Germline CDR1 is SQVTM and CDR2 is ANQGSEA. Incomplete CDR3 DNA: TGCAGCGTCGTACAGGGGGCGAGCACTGAA. Its translation: CSVVQGASTE. The complete CDR3 sequence is CSVVQGASTEAFF.

About this clone: The read terminates 3 residues before the CDR3 end, so the remaining end is supplied by the germline J gene. This chain connects TRBV5-1 to TRBJ2-2; 10 bases line up with TRBD1. This CDR3 is built from 16 residues. Looked up from germline, CDR1 is SGHRS and CDR2 is YFSETQ. V was clipped by 4 bases and J by 5 bases; unmatched bases: 8. CDR3 DNA, as far as it was read: TGCGCCAGCAGCCCCTGGGACAGGGGTCGGACCGGGGAG. Protein: CASSPWDRGRTGE. The CDR3 reads in full as CASSPWDRGRTGELFF.

On this clone itself: The sequenced fragment ends 3 residues before the CDR3 boundary, so the rest is inferred from the germline J gene. The chain uses TRBV29-1 and TRBJ1-4; 7 bases map to TRBD1. Germline V gene sequence: CDR1 SQVTM, CDR2 ANQGSEA. V lost 7 bases to trimming and J lost 6 bases; unmatched junction nucleotides: 5. This CDR3 has 12 residues. CDR3: CSARGVDEKLFF. Partial CDR3 DNA: TGCAGCGCCAGGGGGGTCGATGAAAAA. The whole variable domain, remainder taken from reference TRBV29-1 and TRBJ1-4, is SAVISQKPSRDICQRGTSLTIQCQVDSQVTMMFWYRQQPGQSLTLIATANQGSEATYESGFVIDKFPISRPNLTFSTLTVSNMSPEDSSIYLCSARGVDEKLFFGSGTQLSVL.

About this clone: The read gets to within 3 residues of the CDR3 end, and the germline J gene fills in the rest. The J gene is TRBJ1-3, the V gene TRBV11-2, with D hard to call. V was trimmed by 5 bases and J by 0 bases, leaving 11 bases between them. Germline CDR1 and CDR2: SGHAT and FQNNGV. CDR3 length equals 15 residues. CDR3 in amino acids: CASSPDIGSGNTIYF. The CDR3 DNA, read in part, is TGTGCCAGCAGCCCAGACATTGGCTCTGGAAACACC.

Regarding this clone: The read terminates 3 residues before the CDR3 end, so the remaining end is supplied by the germline J gene. V and J are TRBV5-1 and TRBJ2-5; 11 positions match TRBD2. The germline gives CDR1 SGHRS, CDR2 YFSETQ. This CDR3 contains 15 residues. J lost 4 bases, V lost 4 bases, and 6 bases had no gene match. CDR3 protein: CASSTLAGVIETQYF. CDR3 bases read: TGCGCCAGCAGCACACTAGCGGGAGTCATAGAGACC.

A word on this clone: The read falls 3 residues short of the CDR3 end, and the missing part is taken from the germline J gene. The rearrangement uses TRBV7-2 and TRBJ1-4; 8 bases match TRBD1. The CDR3 length is 15 residues. CDR1 and CDR2 from the germline V gene are SGHTA and FQGNSA. This chain's CDR3 is CASSPPTGGNSPLFF. The sequenced part of the CDR3 DNA is TGTGCCAGCAGCCCCCCCACAGGGGGAAATTCACCA.

Remarks on this clone: The missing CDR3 end, 3 residues past where the read stops, is filled in from the germline J gene. The chain uses TRBV5-1 and TRBJ1-5, with 8 bases that match TRBD1. The CDR3 totals 17 residues. The junction had 12 bases not matched to a gene; V was cut back by 3 bases and J by 4 bases. Germline values: CDR1 SGHRS, CDR2 YFSETQ. The CDR3 here is CASSSPGQESRNQPQHF. The sequenced CDR3 bases are TGCGCCAGCAGCTCACCGGGACAGGAGTCTCGAAATCAGCCC.

Worth noting for this clone: The read stops 3 residues short of the end of the CDR3; the missing end is completed from the germline J gene. V usage is TRBV12-3 or TRBV12-4 and J usage is TRBJ1-5, with 9 positions matching TRBD1. V shed 6 bases, J shed 0 bases, and the junction held 6 bases outside the gene matches. The CDR3 length is 16 residues. The CDR3 bases that were read are TGTGCCAGCAGCCGGACAGGGGTATCTAGCAATCAGCCC. Translating it yields CASSRTGVSSNQP. The complete CDR3 reads CASSRTGVSSNQPQHF.

Concerning this clone: The read gets to within 3 residues of the CDR3 end, and the germline J gene fills in the rest. The chain has TRBV7-2 and TRBJ1-2, with D possibly being TRBD1 (5 bases). The CDR3 sequence is 15 residues long. CDR1 is SGHTA and CDR2 is FQGNSA in the germline V gene. V was clipped by 4 bases and J by 0 bases, with 12 bases between them. CDR3 amino acids: CASSSVGGSNYGYTF. The CDR3 bases that were read are TGTGCCAGCAGCTCCGTCGGGGGGTCTAACTATGGC.

With respect to this clone: The junction departs from the called germline gene at one end, perhaps through a read error. CDR3 protein: CASSLAMGGPETQYF. The covered CDR3 bases are TGCGCCAGCAGCTTGGCCATGGGGGGGCCAGAGACG. V and J are TRBV5-1 and TRBJ2-3; tentative D call: TRBD2 (7 bases). Sequencing ends 3 residues short of the CDR3 end; the germline J gene provides the rest. Germline assignment: CDR1 SGHRS and CDR2 YFSETQ. The CDR3 runs to 15 residues.

The part of the CDR3 DNA that was read is TGCAGTGCTAGGGGACTAGCGGGAGTCTCCTACGAG. It codes for CSARGLAGVSYE. The entire CDR3 sequence reads CSARGLAGVSYEQYF. The J gene is TRBJ2-7, the V gene TRBV20-1; 14 bases agree with TRBD2. Read data end 3 residues before the CDR3 end; the end is taken from the germline J gene. The trim removed 3 bases at V and 0 bases at J, leaving 1 base unmatched. The germline V gene has CDR1 DFQATT and CDR2 SNEGSKA (reference sequence). This CDR3 comprises 15 residues.

Turning to this clone: The read finishes 3 residues shy of the CDR3 end, and the germline J gene is used to complete it. This rearrangement joins TRBV5-1 to TRBJ1-1; D ambiguous. The V end was cut by 0 bases, the J end by 4 bases, with 7 bases between. The germline V gene has CDR1 SGHRS and CDR2 YFSETQ. The CDR3 has 13 amino acids. CDR3: CASSLGSGTEAFF. The part of the CDR3 DNA that was read is TGCGCCAGCAGCTTGGGGTCAGGCACTGAA.

Of note for this clone: The read ends 3 residues shy of where the CDR3 ends; the end is completed using the germline J gene. The V call is TRBV6-1, the J call TRBJ1-4, with no clear D. The germline CDR1 and CDR2 sequences are MNHNS and SASEGT. CDR3 length: 13 residues. The V and J ends lost 3 bases and 10 bases respectively, with 12 bases between them. The CDR3 DNA, read in part, is TGTGCCAGCAGTGACGGCAGAGGGCGAAAA. This encodes CASSDGRGRK. The complete CDR3 sequence is CASSDGRGRKLFF.

On this clone itself: The missing CDR3 end, 3 residues past where the read stops, is filled in from the germline J gene. The V and J genes are TRBV30 and TRBJ1-2; 8 bases fit TRBD1. The V and J ends lost 2 bases and 2 bases, in that order; junction bases with no gene match: 10. The CDR3 contains 16 residues. The germline V gene has CDR1 GTSNPN and CDR2 SVGIG (reference sequence). The CDR3 DNA, read in part, is TGTGCCTGGAGTCGATCCAGGACAGGGAGGAACTATGGC. This gives the protein CAWSRSRTGRNYG. The full CDR3 sequence reads CAWSRSRTGRNYGYTF.

Worth noting for this clone: From the germline J gene comes the end of the CDR3, since the read stops 3 residues before it. The V call is TRBV20-1, the J call TRBJ1-2, with 8 bases lining up with TRBD1. There are 15 residues in the CDR3. Trimming cost V 6 bases and J 4 bases; bases outside gene matches: 13. Germline V CDR1 and CDR2: DFQATT, SNEGSKA (reference sequence). CDR3 in amino acids: CSANHLRGRSYGYTF. The CDR3 DNA, read in part, is TGCAGTGCAAACCACCTCAGGGGGCGCAGCTATGGC.

On this clone itself: The sequence runs out 3 residues before the end of the CDR3; the remainder is reconstructed from the germline J gene. The V gene is TRBV20-1, the J gene TRBJ1-5; weak D call: TRBD1 (5 bases). V was shortened by 1 base and J by 2 bases, with 9 bases between the two germline ends. The germline V gene encodes CDR1 DFQATT and CDR2 SNEGSKA (reference sequence). The CDR3 runs 14 residues. The CDR3: CSARVGGGNQPQHF. Incomplete CDR3 DNA: TGCAGTGCTAGAGTTGGGGGGGGCAATCAGCCC.

Comments on this clone: The read is 3 residues too short to cover the CDR3 end, so that end is filled in from the germline J gene. This chain uses TRBV20-1 with TRBJ2-7; D unresolved. Trimming shortened V by 6 bases and J by 3 bases, and 9 bases separated the two germline ends. Germline values: CDR1 DFQATT, CDR2 SNEGSKA (reference sequence). This CDR3 contains 11 residues. The CDR3 is CSANSNYEQYF. The CDR3 bases that were read are TGCAGTGCCAACTCAAACTACGAG.

With respect to this clone: The read terminates 3 residues ahead of where the CDR3 ends, so the germline J gene completes it. The chain employs TRBV7-2 and TRBJ2-7; 7 nucleotides align to TRBD1. The V and J ends lost 3 bases and 3 bases, in that order; junction bases with no gene match: 2. The V gene's germline CDR1 is SGHTA and CDR2 FQGNSA. There are 13 residues in the CDR3. Incomplete CDR3 DNA: TGTGCCAGCAGCTTGGGACAGCGCTACGAG. It specifies CASSLGQRYE. The whole CDR3 is CASSLGQRYEQYF.

About this clone: The missing CDR3 end, 3 residues past where the read stops, is filled in from the germline J gene. This sequence joins TRBV13 and TRBJ1-6; 9 positions agree with TRBD1. The germline V gene has CDR1 PRHDT and CDR2 FYEKMQ (reference sequence). The CDR3 has 15 amino acids. The trim removed 6 bases at V and 10 bases at J, leaving 10 bases unmatched. CDR3 DNA (partial): TGTGCCAGCAGGAGATCGGGACAGGGAATCTCACCC. This codes for CASRRSGQGISP. The entire CDR3 reads CASRRSGQGISPLHF.

Points on this clone: The observed sequence ends 3 residues before the CDR3 terminus, with the missing tail filled in from the germline J gene. The gene calls are TRBV20-1 and TRBJ2-3; possible D gene TRBD2, 6 bases. Looked up from germline, CDR1 is DFQATT and CDR2 is SNEGSKA (reference sequence). The CDR3 runs to 14 residues. CDR3 bases read: TGCAGTGCCTTTTATAGCGGAGCGCAAGAGACG. Translating gives CSAFYSGAQET. The whole CDR3 protein reads CSAFYSGAQETQYF.

A word on this clone: The CDR3 goes on 3 residues after the read ends, and that part is filled in from the germline J gene. The chain couples TRBV5-1 to TRBJ2-2; D might be TRBD1 (6 bases). The germline gives CDR1 SGHRS, CDR2 YFSETQ. The CDR3 sequence is 15 residues long. Partial CDR3 DNA: TGCGCCAGCAACCCTACAGGGAAAACTAATGAAAAG. The encoded protein is CASNPTGKTNEK. The full CDR3 reads CASNPTGKTNEKLFF.

About this clone: Read coverage stops 3 residues before the CDR3 terminus; the germline J gene supplies the remainder. The rearrangement joins TRBV10-3 to TRBJ2-2, with TRBD1 as a possible D gene (6 bases). The V and J ends lost 11 bases and 4 bases respectively, with 8 bases between them. Per germline, CDR1 ENHRY and CDR2 SYGVKD. The CDR3 is 11 residues long. The part of the CDR3 DNA that was read is TGTGCCTCCAGGGGCACCGGGGAG. Translating gives CASRGTGE. The full CDR3 sequence reads CASRGTGELFF.